This passage covers 5 T cell receptor beta chains from one sample sequenced in a study of graft-versus-host responses after intestinal transplantation. Graft samples were processed, releasing intraepithelial and lamina propria lymphocytes. Produced via immunoSEQ multiplex PCR; TCRdb's table is partial and in-frame only. This sample yields under 8,500 clones, of which roughly four fifths are seen a single time; roughly 8% belongs to the top ten. This specimen was ileum tissue, taken approximately 320 days after intestinal transplant. The receptors here all came from a human patient who received an intestinal transplant, so some T cells may come from the graft donor.

The DNA of the CDR3 is TGCGCCAGCAGATCCGGGACATTCGACACCGGGGAGCTGTTTTTT. It specifies CASRSGTFDTGELFF. This chain connects TRBV5-1 to TRBJ2-2; D is perhaps TRBD1 (6 bases). The germline V gene has CDR1 SGHRS and CDR2 YFSETQ. Trimming stripped 5 bases from V and 3 bases from J, with 14 bases between. The CDR3 sequence is 15 residues long.

This sequence joins TRBV5-4 and TRBJ2-7; maybe TRBD1 (6 bases). This CDR3 is built from 15 residues. Trimming cost V 4 bases and J 2 bases, with 16 bases left between them. Germline CDR1 and CDR2: SGHNT and YYREEE (reference sequence). CDR3 region: CASSAPAGATYEQYF. The CDR3 DNA sequence: TGTGCCAGCAGCGCCCCCGCAGGGGCTACCTACGAGCAGTACTTC.

The chain uses TRBV2 and TRBJ1-5; the D gene is possibly TRBD1 (5 bases). This CDR3 has 13 amino acids. The germline CDR1 and CDR2 sequences are SNHLY and FYNNEI. With 7 bases removed from V and 6 bases from J, the gap between germline ends came to 13 bases. The CDR3 loop is CASTTRVGQPQHF. DNA for the CDR3: TGTGCCAGCACAACCAGGGTGGGTCAGCCCCAGCATTTT.

The rearrangement links TRBV7-3 to TRBJ2-2; D is undetermined. The CDR3 contains 15 residues. Looked up from germline, CDR1 is SGHTA and CDR2 is FQGTGA. Trimming shortened V by 5 bases and J by 4 bases, and 14 bases separated the two germline ends. Here the CDR3 DNA reads TGTGCCAGCAGCATTCGACCCTCGTCCACCGGGGAGCTGTTTTTT. Protein product: CASSIRPSSTGELFF.

The chain uses TRBV7-6 and TRBJ2-1; D perhaps matches TRBD1 (6 bases). Per the germline V gene, CDR1 is SGHVS and CDR2 is FNYEAQ. This CDR3 contains 16 residues. V was clipped by 3 bases and J by 5 bases, with 17 bases between them. The DNA of the CDR3 is TGTGCCAGCAGCTTTTTCATAGGCAGGGGACACAATGAGCAGTTCTTC. It codes for CASSFFIGRGHNEQFF.